The 6 T cell receptor beta chains listed next were all sequenced from one sample in a study of CD8+ T cells in alopecia areata. Isolated RNA was reverse transcribed into cDNA used as the sequencing template. The method was immunoSEQ multiplex PCR; TCRdb's version includes in-frame clones alone and lacks a portion of them. There are some 210,000 clones in the sample; about 60% occur only once, and more than 0.4% lies in the top ten. The sample consisted of CD4+ T cells sorted from blood, taken at week 0. Receptors originate from a human donor with alopecia areata.

The V and J genes are TRBV7-9 and TRBJ1-1; D remains unclear. This CDR3 comprises 13 residues. V lost 1 base and J 5 bases, leaving 8 bases between the germline ends. Germline CDR1 is SEHNR and CDR2 is FQNEAQ (reference sequence). CDR3 nucleotides: TGTGCCAGCAGCTTAGGATGGAGAACTGAAGCTTTCTTT. Protein product: CASSLGWRTEAFF.

This rearrangement joins TRBV7-8 to TRBJ1-5; D gene ambiguous. Germline values: CDR1 SGHVS, CDR2 FQNEAQ. V was pared by 4 bases and J by 4 bases, with 14 bases between. The CDR3 totals 15 residues. This CDR3 reads CASSYGRLLNQPQHF. The CDR3 coding sequence is TGTGCCAGCAGCTACGGGAGGTTGCTTAATCAGCCCCAGCATTTT.

A few counts support this clone. The chain employs TRBV6-1 and TRBJ1-1, with unresolved D. The CDR3 loop spans 12 amino acids. Trimming took off 0 bases at V and 11 bases at J, with 10 bases between the two ends. The germline CDR1 and CDR2 sequences are MNHNS and SASEGT. CDR3 amino acids: CASSEATGKAFF. The CDR3 DNA reads TGTGCCAGCAGTGAAGCAACGGGGAAGGCTTTCTTT.

The chain combines TRBV30 with TRBJ1-2; 11 bases are a match to TRBD1. CDR1 GTSNPN and CDR2 SVGIG come from the germline V gene (reference sequence). The trim removed 3 bases at V and 6 bases at J, leaving 12 bases unmatched. The CDR3 has 16 amino acids. The CDR3 region is CAWRDPGQGALDGYTF. The CDR3 DNA is TGTGCCTGGAGAGACCCTGGACAGGGGGCACTTGATGGCTACACCTTC.

V usage is TRBV2 and J usage is TRBJ1-5, with D unclear. V dropped 0 bases and J dropped 3 bases, with 9 bases sitting between them. Germline loops: CDR1 SNHLY, CDR2 FYNNEI. The CDR3 length is 15 residues. This CDR3 reads CASSEAYSFNQPQHF. CDR3 in DNA: TGTGCCAGCAGTGAAGCTTACAGTTTCAATCAGCCCCAGCATTTT.

The CDR3 DNA sequence: TGTGCCAGCAGTGATCGAAGCGGGAGATTCTACGAGCAGTACTTC. The encoded protein is CASSDRSGRFYEQYF. The rearrangement links TRBV25-1 to TRBJ2-7, with 8 bases fitting TRBD2. V lost 3 bases, J lost 3 bases, and 7 bases stayed unmatched. Germline V lookup: CDR1 MGHDK, CDR2 SYGVNS. The length of the CDR3 is 15 residues.